The 24 T cell receptor beta chains below come from one sample, sequenced in a study of chemoradiotherapy in HPV16-positive cancers. Some clones are missing from TCRdb's copy, which holds only in-frame ones; the method was immunoSEQ multiplex PCR. The sample lists 30,000 to 45,000 clones; about four fifths were seen once. Specimen: blood, collected from a patient who underwent chemoradiotherapy. These receptors all stem from a human donor with HPV-associated anogenital cancer.

In nucleotides, the CDR3 is TGTGCCAGCAGCTTAAAACAGGGGAACACCGGGGAGCTGTTTTTT. It translates to CASSLKQGNTGELFF. This chain connects TRBV7-2 to TRBJ2-2; a possible D gene is TRBD1 (6 bases). This CDR3 is built from 15 residues. Trimming removed 2 bases from V and 1 base from J, with 8 bases in between. In germline, CDR1 is SGHTA, CDR2 FQGNSA.

The sample holds a few counts of this clone. J is TRBJ1-1 and V is TRBV5-6; perhaps TRBD1 as D (5 bases). Germline-derived CDR1 and CDR2 are SGHDT and YYEEEE. This CDR3 is built from 14 residues. Trimming removed 4 bases at V and 2 bases at J, with 12 bases between. The CDR3 DNA follows: TGTGCCAGCAGCCCGGGACGGGTAAACACTGAAGCTTTCTTT. This sequence encodes CASSPGRVNTEAFF.

The chain carries TRBV14 and TRBJ2-7, with D perhaps TRBD1 or TRBD2 (5 bases each). The CDR3 is made up of 15 amino acids. Per germline, CDR1 SGHDN and CDR2 FVKESK. V lost 0 bases and J 0 bases, leaving 9 bases between the germline ends. For the CDR3, the DNA is TGTGCCAGCAGCCAAGAATGGGGGTTCTCCTACGAGCAGTACTTC. Translated: CASSQEWGFSYEQYF.

V gene TRBV7-3 combines with J gene TRBJ1-1; a possible D gene is TRBD1 (6 bases). From germline, CDR1 is SGHTA and CDR2 FQGTGA. V was shortened by 2 bases and J by 6 bases, with 16 bases between the two germline ends. CDR3 length: 15 amino acids. CDR3 protein: CASSLGGPGIAEAFF. Written as DNA, the CDR3 is TGTGCCAGCAGCTTAGGGGGGCCCGGGATAGCTGAAGCTTTCTTT.

The rearrangement uses TRBV6-5 and TRBJ2-7; TRBD2 agrees at 10 bases. The CDR3 length is 14 residues. The germline V gene encodes CDR1 MNHEY and CDR2 SVGAGI. J lost 7 bases, V lost 6 bases, and 9 bases had no gene match. This chain's CDR3 is CASRQLAGFGEQYF. CDR3 bases: TGTGCCAGCAGGCAACTAGCGGGGTTTGGGGAGCAGTACTTC.

This chain connects TRBV5-4 to TRBJ1-1; D not resolved. The germline V gene encodes CDR1 SGHNT and CDR2 YYREEE (reference sequence). Trimming stripped 4 bases from V and 5 bases from J, with 15 bases between. CDR3 length: 14 residues. CDR3 residues: CASSPLGSWTEAFF. The CDR3 region has the DNA TGTGCCAGCAGCCCACTAGGGTCTTGGACTGAAGCTTTCTTT.

This clone was picked up one time. V gene TRBV5-1 combines with J gene TRBJ2-6; D possibly corresponds to TRBD1 (5 bases). Trimming removed 1 base from V and 4 bases from J, with 12 bases in between. The CDR3 runs 16 residues. Looked up from germline, CDR1 is SGHRS and CDR2 is YFSETQ. CDR3 in amino acids: CASSLIAGQGANVLTF. The DNA for the CDR3 is TGCGCCAGCAGCTTGATTGCAGGGCAGGGGGCCAACGTCCTGACTTTC. Full variable domain (missing parts from reference TRBV5-1 and TRBJ2-6): KAGVTQTPRYLIKTRGQQVTLSCSPISGHRSVSWYQQTPGQGLQFLFEYFSETQRNKGNFPGRFSGRQFSNSRSEMNVSTLELGDSALYLCASSLIAGQGANVLTFGAGSRLTVL.

This chain joins TRBV9 and TRBJ2-7; tentative D call: TRBD1 (5 bases). V lost 0 bases to trimming and J lost 5 bases, with 18 bases between them. Germline-derived CDR1 and CDR2 are SGDLS and YYNGEE. This CDR3 has 16 residues. This chain's CDR3 is CASSVASGQGSHEQYF. In nucleotides, the CDR3 is TGTGCCAGCAGCGTAGCTTCTGGTCAGGGTTCCCACGAGCAGTACTTC.

The V gene is TRBV7-3, the J gene TRBJ2-7; 12 bases match TRBD2. Unmatched junction bases numbered 6, after V lost 2 bases and J lost 4 bases. The CDR3 loop spans 16 amino acids. CDR1 and CDR2 from the germline V gene are SGHTA and FQGTGA. CDR3 in amino acids: CASSLPLAGGGYEQYF. The CDR3 DNA reads TGTGCCAGCAGCTTACCGCTAGCGGGGGGGGGTTACGAGCAGTACTTC.

The chain is built from TRBV2 and TRBJ2-3; TRBD2 agrees at 9 bases. CDR1 and CDR2 from the germline V gene are SNHLY and FYNNEI. The CDR3 has 15 residues. V lost 3 bases to trimming and J lost 0 bases; unmatched junction nucleotides: 1. This CDR3 reads CASSELAGSTDTQYF. In DNA, the CDR3 is TGTGCCAGCAGTGAGCTAGCGGGGAGCACAGATACGCAGTATTTT.

The rearrangement links TRBV13 to TRBJ2-7; the match to TRBD1 covers 7 bases. This CDR3 contains 12 residues. CDR1 is PRHDT and CDR2 is FYEKMQ in the germline V gene (reference sequence). J was trimmed by 6 bases and V by 5 bases; bases with no gene match: 4. Here the CDR3 DNA reads TGTGCCAGCAGCCGGACAGGCGGCGAGCAGTACTTC. Encoded protein: CASSRTGGEQYF. Using reference TRBV13 and TRBJ2-7 for the parts outside the CDR3, the full variable domain is AAGVIQSPRHLIKEKRETATLKCYPIPRHDTVYWYQQGPGQDPQFLISFYEKMQSDKGSIPDRFSAQQFSDYHSELNMSSLELGDSALYFCASSRTGGEQYFGPGTRLTVT.

The V and J genes are TRBV2 and TRBJ1-3; D is perhaps TRBD1 (5 bases). The CDR3 loop spans 14 amino acids. V lost 4 bases and J 4 bases, leaving 11 bases between the germline ends. CDR1 is SNHLY and CDR2 is FYNNEI in the germline V gene. For the CDR3, the DNA is TGTGCCAGCAGTGTGGGGACTTCGGGAAACACCATATATTTT. This gives the protein CASSVGTSGNTIYF.

This clone was seen a single time. V usage is TRBV5-1 and J usage is TRBJ2-3; D may be TRBD2 (6 bases). CDR3 length: 16 amino acids. The V end lost 4 bases, the J end lost 0 bases, and 15 bases lay between the germline ends. Germline V CDR1 and CDR2: SGHRS, YFSETQ. CDR3 nucleotide sequence: TGCGCCAGCAGCCCTCTTGGAGGGACTAGCACAGATACGCAGTATTTT. Translated, it gives CASSPLGGTSTDTQYF.

The V call is TRBV6-5, the J call TRBJ2-1; tentatively, D is TRBD2 (6 bases). V dropped 3 bases and J dropped 3 bases, with 12 bases sitting between them. Germline CDR1 MNHEY, CDR2 SVGAGI. The CDR3 sequence is 15 residues long. The CDR3 is CASSYAPGVYNEQFF. The CDR3 DNA reads as TGTGCCAGCAGTTATGCTCCGGGGGTCTACAATGAGCAGTTCTTC.

This clone was recorded a few times. V is TRBV30 and J is TRBJ1-3, with no clear D. Germline V gene lookup returns CDR1 GTSNPN and CDR2 SVGIG (reference sequence). The CDR3 sequence is 16 residues long. Trimming shortened V by 2 bases and J by 0 bases, and 14 bases separated the two germline ends. The DNA for the CDR3 is TGTGCCTGGAGTAAAAAGGTTGGATCCTCTGGAAACACCATATATTTT. As protein: CAWSKKVGSSGNTIYF.

V gene TRBV4-1 combines with J gene TRBJ1-2; 8 nucleotides align to TRBD1. V lost 4 bases to trimming and J lost 4 bases; unmatched junction nucleotides: 8. CDR3 size: 15 residues. From germline, CDR1 is MGHRA and CDR2 YSYEKL. For the CDR3, the DNA is TGCGCCAGCAGCCTTTGGACAGGGTCTAGCTATGGCTACACCTTC. This codes for CASSLWTGSSYGYTF.

The chain uses TRBV6-1 and TRBJ2-7; D perhaps matches TRBD2 (6 bases). The CDR3 totals 16 residues. V lost 2 bases and J lost 2, with 16 bases in between. CDR1 and CDR2 (germline): MNHNS, SASEGT. The CDR3 coding sequence is TGTGCCAGCAGTGAATCGCGGGGAACGAGAGCCTACGAGCAGTACTTC. It specifies CASSESRGTRAYEQYF.

The chain employs TRBV19 and TRBJ1-5; 7 bases align to TRBD1. V gave up 5 bases and J gave up 2 bases; unmatched junction bases: 9. CDR1 and CDR2 (germline): LNHDA, SQIVND (reference sequence). The CDR3 loop spans 16 amino acids. This chain's CDR3 is CASSPLGQRGNQPQHF. In nucleotides, the CDR3 is TGTGCCAGTAGTCCGCTGGGACAGAGGGGCAATCAGCCCCAGCATTTT.

V and J are TRBV5-4 and TRBJ2-3; D may be TRBD1 (5 bases). CDR3 length: 13 amino acids. Germline V CDR1 and CDR2: SGHNT, YYREEE (reference sequence). V dropped 0 bases and J dropped 5 bases, with 7 bases sitting between them. The DNA of the CDR3 is TGTGCCAGCAGCTTGGTAGGGGAAGATACGCAGTATTTT. Translation gives CASSLVGEDTQYF.

The V and J genes are TRBV10-3 and TRBJ1-4; D uncertain. The CDR3 runs 12 residues. V dropped 10 bases and J dropped 2 bases, with 8 bases sitting between them. CDR1 and CDR2 (germline): ENHRY, SYGVKD. CDR3 nucleotide sequence: TGTGCCACCAGAGGGACTAATGAAAAACTGTTTTTT. It translates to CATRGTNEKLFF.

The chain links TRBV5-1 to TRBJ2-7, with D possibly being TRBD2 (7 bases). Looked up from germline, CDR1 is SGHRS and CDR2 is YFSETQ. The V end was cut by 4 bases, the J end by 5 bases, with 19 bases between. The CDR3 has 15 amino acids. CDR3 sequence: CASSLTGGLSNEQYF. Here the CDR3 DNA reads TGCGCCAGCAGCCTAACGGGGGGCCTTTCCAACGAGCAGTACTTC.

The chain carries TRBV5-5 and TRBJ1-2; D perhaps matches TRBD1 (6 bases). CDR3 size: 15 residues. In germline, CDR1 is SGHKS, CDR2 YYEKEE (reference sequence). V lost 0 bases to trimming and J lost 7 bases, with 16 bases between them. CDR3 bases: TGTGCCAGCAGCTTGGCGGGGGCCCGGAAGGGTGGCTACACCTTC. Protein product: CASSLAGARKGGYTF.

The V gene is TRBV30, the J gene TRBJ2-7; no firm D call. V lost 2 bases, J lost 4 bases, and 12 bases lay in between. The germline V gene has CDR1 GTSNPN and CDR2 SVGIG (reference sequence). The CDR3 covers 13 residues. CDR3 amino acids: CAWSLQKGYEQYF. The CDR3 DNA sequence: TGTGCCTGGAGTTTACAAAAGGGTTACGAGCAGTACTTC.

V is TRBV11-2 and J is TRBJ1-1; 8 bases are shared with TRBD1. In germline, CDR1 is SGHAT, CDR2 FQNNGV. V was clipped by 4 bases and J by 6 bases; unmatched bases: 10. The CDR3 totals 15 residues. DNA of the CDR3: TGTGCCAGCAGCTCCAGAGCAGGGGGCATCCCTGAAGCTTTCTTT. Translated: CASSSRAGGIPEAFF.